This T cell receptor (beta chain) was recovered during a study of blood T cells in healthy people across ages. To note about this clonotype: Its antigen is undetermined.

Study observations and caveats: Versus aged donors, long-lived donors had higher diversity and more naive CD4+ cells. Percentage of naive T cells showed a strong correlation with TCR beta diversity. Per million T cells, TCR beta diversity dropped roughly linearly as age increased.

Together with a sample-barcoded 5' primer, a J-beta primer mix was included in a second PCR lasting 7 to 11 cycles. Every cDNA molecule carried a tag from a template-switch adaptor bearing 12 random nucleotides. Each CDR3 protein is one row after TCRdb ran MiXCR on the 5' RACE reads. Among about 1.8 million distinct CDR3 sequences listed, just under 50% were seen once. Trimming took off 1 base at V and 2 bases at J, with 11 bases between the two ends. The CDR3 runs to 16 residues. V is TRBV12-3 or TRBV12-4 and J is TRBJ1-4; D is unclear. The TCR comes from a woman aged 40-49 years in good health. Sequenced material: blood. The CDR3, as DNA: TGTGCCAGCAGTTTAGTTGCAGGCCTGACTAATGAAAAACTGTTTTTT. Its protein product is CASSLVAGLTNEKLFF.